The T cell receptor beta chain described here comes from a study of tumor and adjacent non-tumor tissue in lung cancer listed by TCRdb under 2018. Looking at the study overall: Patients with adenocarcinoma (roughly 12), squamous cell carcinoma (2) and small cell lung cancer (1) were included in the cohort. Bulk TCRbeta repertoires were compared between lung tumor tissue and matched distant non-tumor lung tissue obtained from 15 lung cancer patients. Among the approximately 15 patients, ages ranged from about 30 to 85 years, around 10 were men and 5 were women, and disease was TNM stage I to III. Sequencing generated a total of approximately 130 million productive TCRbeta reads, averaging about 4.2 million reads per sample. Over 25 paired specimens, one tumor and one normal lung sample per patient, were profiled by TCRbeta CDR3 sequencing. What the work shows at the level of the full study, not this receptor alone: Because peripheral blood was not sequenced, the blood TCRbeta repertoires of the lung cancer patients in the study went unexamined. The sequencing platform is not named in the methods, and unique molecular identifiers are not mentioned. Tumor tissue showed significantly higher TCR diversity (inverse Simpson) than normal lung tissue, at around 450 vs 150 (P = 0.0075, Mann-Whitney U test). Only roughly 16 patients were included in the cohort, and the need for larger samples and more detailed clinical data was noted by the authors. The top 100 clones accounted for a significantly larger cumulative portion of the repertoire in normal lung than in tumor tissue. TCR diversity was significantly higher in younger patients, and higher tumor TCR diversity was associated with shorter overall and disease-free survival.

Spanning cysteine to phenylalanine, the CDR3 consists of 14 amino acids. Only the CDR3 region is kept as DNA, spanning 42 bases read in frame from base 1. Sequences SGHKS (CDR1) and YYEKEE (CDR2) are obtained from the germline V gene (reference sequence). V lost 1 base and J lost 2 bases; the stretch between them is 7 bases long. RNA was isolated from bulk, unsorted tissue, and RNA quality was assessed with a NanoDrop ND-1000 and an Agilent 2100. Donors were newly diagnosed lung cancer patients admitted for thoracic surgery in China between August and November 2014, without prior chemotherapy. Patients with previous radiotherapy or chemotherapy, or with another concurrent cancer, were excluded from the study. Pieces of surgical tissue measuring about 1-2 cm3 were kept in RNAlater solution and held at -80 degrees C until needed. The method behind the library was multiplex PCR. This sample was sequenced with an Illumina HiSeq 2500. Following protocols modified from ARM-PCR, the researchers constructed TCRbeta libraries through three rounds of nested PCR with primers (Table S4). PCR products of 200-500 bp were gel-excised and purified with the QIAquick gel extraction kit before sequencing. The paper's data handling went like this. Trimmomatic was used to clean the reads, FLASH was used to merge the reads into complete CDR3 sequences, and MiTCR was used to assign the reads to V(D)J germline segments. Clonal diversity was computed as the inverse Simpson's index with VDJtools. Productive reads were defined as in-frame sequences without a premature stop codon. Using fastp trimming at Q25 and MiXCR clonotype assembly, TCRdb reanalyzed the public sequencing data and kept in-frame beta chains. Identical CDR3 protein sequences are pooled into one entry, listed with their most common genes and DNA. The V and J calls were not made by the authors but by TCRdb's processing. The sample table lists over 110,000 distinct CDR3 sequences, approximately 70% of them with a count of one. The top ten hold about 20% of the sample.

This clonotype was counted at least ten times. Its antigen target is currently unknown. No per-base quality is available; no much larger clone lies one base away. The sequencing sample was made of lung tumor tissue. This receptor chain uses TRBV5-5 and TRBJ1-3, with no confident D gene call. This TCR came from a man in his sixties with small cell lung cancer. The sequenced DNA is TGTGCCAGCAGCTTGTCGGTGGCTGGAAACACCATATATTTT. Translated, it reads CASSLSVAGNTIYF.